The 5 T cell receptor beta chains given below trace back to one sample, sequenced in a study of metastatic and nonmetastatic thyroid tumors (TCRdb year 2020). The protocol used for the library was PCR. Sequencing instrument: Illumina HiSeq 4000. The public reads were run again by TCRdb, first through fastp at Q25 and then through MiXCR, and only productive beta chains were kept. This sample has some 83,000 clones in its table, and under 15% of those were observed once. Clones ranked in the top ten supply about 10% of the sample. None of the patients had been given any treatment before thyroid surgery. Sequencing used tumor tissue. The receptors stem from a female donor with papillary thyroid cancer or a benign thyroid nodule (not recorded which). Some clones in this sample may be carry-over from other donors' samples.

This clone was seen a few times. Given a much more abundant clone one base away, this may be a read error. The same CDR3 also results from other DNA sequences found in this sample. The rearrangement joins TRBV12-3 or TRBV12-4 to TRBJ2-3, with D possibly TRBD1 on 6 matching bases. The length of the CDR3 is 13 residues. CDR3 bases: TGTGCCAGCAGTAAGGACAGCTCAGATACTCAGTATTTT. It specifies CASSKDSSDTQYF.

This clone was counted ten times or more. The chain carries TRBV3-1 and TRBJ2-7; D remains ambiguous. The CDR3 length is 14 residues. CDR1 is LGHDT and CDR2 is YNNKEL in the germline V gene (reference sequence). V lost 1 base, J lost 0 bases, and 7 bases lay in between. The chain's CDR3 is CASSQARSSYEQYF. The CDR3 nucleotides read TGTGCCAGCAGCCAAGCGCGGAGCTCCTACGAGCAGTACTTC.

This clone was detected ten times or more. The chain has TRBV12-3 or TRBV12-4 and TRBJ2-2; D unclear. V gave up 5 bases and J gave up 4 bases, with 5 bases separating them. The CDR3 has 12 residues. The CDR3 spells CASSRGTGELFF. The CDR3, as DNA: TGTGCCAGCAGTCGAGGCACCGGGGAGCTGTTTTTT.

This clone was counted at least ten times. The identical CDR3 is also encoded by other nucleotide sequences in the sample. This chain links TRBV7-8 with TRBJ1-2, with 8 bases that match TRBD1. Losses at the gene ends were 0 bases for V and 6 bases for J; bases not matched to a gene: 3. The CDR3 sequence is 14 residues long. CDR1 and CDR2 from the germline V gene are SGHVS and FQNEAQ. The CDR3 loop reads CASSLAWTGHGYTF. The CDR3 region has the DNA TGTGCCAGCAGCTTAGCGTGGACAGGGCATGGCTACACCTTC.

This clone appeared many times. The gene calls are TRBV25-1 and TRBJ2-3; D is unclear. The CDR3 contains 12 residues. Trimming took 7 bases from V and 4 from J, leaving 9 bases between them. The germline CDR1 and CDR2 sequences are MGHDK and SYGVNS. The CDR3 coding sequence is TGTGCCAGCACCGGGTCGTCAGATACGCAGTATTTT. It encodes CASTGSSDTQYF.